One sample yielded the 32 T cell receptor beta chains listed below, sequenced in a study of cytomegalovirus exposure and HLA in healthy donors. 60 Vbeta and 13 Jbeta primers were used in PCR. Generated by immunoSEQ multiplex PCR, the TCRdb table keeps only in-frame clones and is missing some. The table has approximately 220,000 clones, about 77% seen once. Sample: PBMCs. All receptors come from a woman aged 25 to 39 in good health and CMV-seronegative.

CDR3: CATSRVGDGAYEQYF. The CDR3 DNA reads as TGTGCCACCAGCAGAGTGGGTGACGGGGCCTACGAGCAGTACTTC. J is TRBJ2-7 and V is TRBV15, with D tentatively TRBD2 (5 bases). CDR1 and CDR2 from the germline V gene are LNHNV and YYDKDF (reference sequence). CDR3 length: 15 amino acids. The V end lost 1 base, the J end lost 2 bases, and 12 bases lay between the germline ends. Filled out from reference TRBV15 and TRBJ2-7, the complete variable domain reads DAMVIQNPRYQVTQFGKPVTLSCSQTLNHNVMYWYQQKSSQAPKLLFHYYDKDFNNEADTPDNFQSRRPNTSFCFLDIRSPGLGDTAMYLCATSRVGDGAYEQYFGPGTRLTVT.

The genes are TRBV5-4 and TRBJ1-4, with D tentatively TRBD1 (5 bases). V lost 0 bases and J lost 5, with 11 bases in between. CDR1 SGHNT and CDR2 YYREEE come from the germline V gene (reference sequence). The CDR3 totals 15 residues. This CDR3 reads CASSLAGSGNEKLFF. In nucleotides, the CDR3 is TGTGCCAGCAGCTTGGCAGGGTCCGGGAATGAAAAACTGTTTTTT.

The V and J genes are TRBV5-6 and TRBJ2-1; TRBD2 aligns across 13 bases. The CDR3 is 19 amino acids. With V trimmed by 0 bases and J by 4 bases, 10 bases remained unmatched. Germline-derived CDR1 and CDR2 are SGHDT and YYEEEE. The CDR3 nucleotides read TGTGCCAGCAGCTTGGGACTAGCGGGGGGCGAGACGATTTACAATGAGCAGTTCTTC. This gives the protein CASSLGLAGGETIYNEQFF.

The J gene is TRBJ1-1, the V gene TRBV19; 9 positions agree with TRBD1. V gave up 5 bases and J gave up 4 bases; unmatched junction bases: 11. This CDR3 comprises 16 residues. Germline CDR1 and CDR2: LNHDA and SQIVND (reference sequence). CDR3: CASSPGQGLPFTEAFF. The CDR3 coding sequence is TGTGCCAGTAGTCCAGGACAGGGGCTCCCATTCACTGAAGCTTTCTTT. The variable domain in full, with the rest retrieved from reference TRBV19 and TRBJ1-1, is DGGITQSPKYLFRKEGQNVTLSCEQNLNHDAMYWYRQDPGQGLRLIYYSQIVNDFQKGDIAEGYSVSREKKESFPLTVTSAQKNPTAFYLCASSPGQGLPFTEAFFGQGTRLTVV.

The J gene is TRBJ2-1, the V gene TRBV30; the match to TRBD2 covers 11 bases. CDR3 length equals 14 residues. V lost 4 bases to trimming and J lost 8 bases; unmatched junction nucleotides: 7. Per the germline V gene, CDR1 is GTSNPN and CDR2 is SVGIG (reference sequence). The CDR3 sequence: CAWKTSGRIYEQFF. DNA for the CDR3: TGTGCCTGGAAAACTAGCGGGAGAATCTATGAGCAGTTCTTC. The complete variable domain, with remaining parts taken from reference TRBV30 and TRBJ2-1, reads SQTIHQWPATLVQPVGSPLSLECTVEGTSNPNLYWYRQAAGRGLQLLFYSVGIGQISSEVPQNLSASRPQDRQFILSSKKLLLSDSGFYLCAWKTSGRIYEQFFGPGTRLTVL.

The V and J genes are TRBV7-2 and TRBJ1-3; tentatively, D is TRBD1 (6 bases). The CDR3 has 17 amino acids. Germline CDR1 reads SGHTA; CDR2 reads FQGNSA. The V end was cut by 4 bases, the J end by 1 base, with 17 bases between. In nucleotides, the CDR3 is TGTGCCAGCAGCTCCCCCTACAGGGAAGGGTCTGGAAACACCATATATTTT. It is translated as CASSSPYREGSGNTIYF.

The chain couples TRBV2 to TRBJ1-1; D is unresolved. Germline CDR1 reads SNHLY; CDR2 reads FYNNEI. Trimming left V 5 bases short and J 4 bases short, with 20 bases between. The CDR3 is 16 amino acids. The CDR3 DNA sequence: TGTGCCAGCAGTTTAGCGAGGGTAGTCCGGGGCACTGAAGCTTTCTTT. This sequence encodes CASSLARVVRGTEAFF.

This clone came up a few times. The chain joins TRBV7-9 to TRBJ2-5, with 7 bases fitting TRBD1. The J call could be wrong; TRBJ2-7 is a better fit for the DNA end. Germline V gives CDR1 SEHNR, CDR2 FQNEAQ (reference sequence). This CDR3 region has 16 residues. Written as DNA, the CDR3 is TGTGCCAGCAGCTTAGAGGAGACAGGGAGCTCCTACGAGCAGTACTTC. Its protein is CASSLEETGSSYEQYF.

V is TRBV27 and J is TRBJ2-3; tentatively, D is TRBD2 (6 bases). The CDR3 is made up of 17 amino acids. Germline V gives CDR1 MNHEY, CDR2 SMNVEV (reference sequence). The germline V and J ends were trimmed by 5 bases and 1 base, with 19 bases remaining between them. The DNA for the CDR3 is TGTGCCAGCAGTCGAGGGCTCCTTGGCGGGGGCACAGATACGCAGTATTTT. It is translated as CASSRGLLGGGTDTQYF.

To note about this clone: Other DNA sequences within the sample encode an identical CDR3. The CDR3 is CASSRGTVDTEAFF. For the CDR3, the DNA is TGCGCCAGCAGCCGCGGGACAGTGGACACTGAAGCTTTCTTT. The chain employs TRBV5-1 and TRBJ1-1, with 7 bases aligning to TRBD1. The length of the CDR3 is 14 residues. The germline gives CDR1 SGHRS, CDR2 YFSETQ. The V and J ends lost 4 bases and 3 bases, in that order; junction bases with no gene match: 6. Based on the CDR3 plus reference TRBV5-1 and TRBJ1-1, the full variable domain is KAGVTQTPRYLIKTRGQQVTLSCSPISGHRSVSWYQQTPGQGLQFLFEYFSETQRNKGNFPGRFSGRQFSNSRSEMNVSTLELGDSALYLCASSRGTVDTEAFFGQGTRLTVV.

This clone was observed a few times. J is TRBJ2-7 and V is TRBV18, with TRBD1 matching 9 bases. CDR1 is KGHSH and CDR2 is LQKENI in the germline V gene. The CDR3 contains 15 residues. The V and J ends lost 3 bases and 5 bases, in that order; junction bases with no gene match: 8. In DNA, the CDR3 is TGTGCCAGCTCACCTTCTACAGGGGGCCCCGACGAGCAGTACTTC. Protein product: CASSPSTGGPDEQYF.

V gene TRBV6-1 combines with J gene TRBJ2-2; possible D gene TRBD2, 5 bases. Trimming stripped 0 bases from V and 5 bases from J, with 10 bases between. Germline V gene lookup returns CDR1 MNHNS and CDR2 SASEGT. This CDR3 has 15 amino acids. The CDR3 sequence is CASSEARAATGELFF. CDR3 DNA sequence: TGTGCCAGCAGTGAAGCGCGGGCAGCGACCGGGGAGCTGTTTTTT.

The J gene is TRBJ2-2, the V gene TRBV19, with D hard to call. Trimming removed 8 bases at V and 6 bases at J, with 4 bases between. CDR1 and CDR2 (germline): LNHDA, SQIVND (reference sequence). This CDR3 region has 10 residues. As DNA, the CDR3 is TGTGCCAGTTATGCCGGGGAGCTGTTTTTT. Its translation is CASYAGELFF.

The genes are TRBV30 and TRBJ2-1; 7 positions match TRBD1. The germline V gene has CDR1 GTSNPN and CDR2 SVGIG (reference sequence). V dropped 2 bases and J dropped 5; count of bases not matched to a gene: 9. CDR3 length: 15 amino acids. This chain's CDR3 is CAWSFEQGHDNEQFF. The CDR3 coding sequence is TGTGCCTGGAGTTTTGAACAGGGGCATGACAATGAGCAGTTCTTC.

This clone was seen a handful of times. V gene TRBV4-3 combines with J gene TRBJ1-1, with D uncertain. CDR3 length equals 13 residues. Trimming stripped 8 bases from V and 9 bases from J, with 19 bases between. CDR1 and CDR2 from the germline V gene are LGHNA and YSLEER. CDR3 in amino acids: CASRSGIQGKAFF. The CDR3 DNA sequence: TGCGCCAGCCGGAGCGGGATACAAGGGAAAGCTTTCTTT.

The V and J genes are TRBV11-2 and TRBJ1-1, with D uncertain. V was trimmed by 5 bases and J by 1 base, leaving 11 bases between them. CDR1 SGHAT and CDR2 FQNNGV come from the germline V gene. The CDR3 has 14 amino acids. The CDR3 coding sequence is TGTGCCAGCAGCCTGCAGGCAGGGAACACTGAAGCTTTCTTT. Its translation: CASSLQAGNTEAFF.

J is TRBJ2-7 and V is TRBV6-1; maybe TRBD2 (6 bases). Germline assignment: CDR1 MNHNS and CDR2 SASEGT. The CDR3 spans 14 residues. V lost 6 bases, J lost 1 base, and 13 bases lay in between. This chain's CDR3 is CASSRGFGSYEQYF. In nucleotides, the CDR3 is TGTGCCAGCAGCCGGGGGTTTGGATCCTACGAGCAGTACTTC.

The gene calls are TRBV15 and TRBJ2-7; perhaps TRBD2 as D (7 bases). V lost 0 bases and J 6 bases, leaving 12 bases between the germline ends. Per the germline V gene, CDR1 is LNHNV and CDR2 is YYDKDF (reference sequence). The CDR3 spans 14 residues. CDR3 protein: CATSRDRGAAEQYF. CDR3 nucleotide sequence: TGTGCCACCAGCAGAGATCGGGGGGCGGCCGAGCAGTACTTC.

The rearrangement joins TRBV6-1 to TRBJ1-6; D is unresolved. V dropped 2 bases and J dropped 8 bases, with 13 bases sitting between them. CDR1 is MNHNS, CDR2 SASEGT, per germline. This CDR3 is 15 amino acids long. CDR3 DNA: TGTGCCAGCAGTGAAATCGTAGATCTGGATTCACCCCTCCACTTT. Protein: CASSEIVDLDSPLHF.

The chain joins TRBV7-9 to TRBJ2-7, with 7 nucleotides matching TRBD1. The CDR3 has 14 residues. V lost 5 bases, J lost 0 bases, and 4 bases stayed unmatched. Germline V gene lookup returns CDR1 SEHNR and CDR2 FQNEAQ (reference sequence). Here the CDR3 DNA reads TGTGCCAGCAGCCGGGACAGCCGCTCCTACGAGCAGTACTTC. It specifies CASSRDSRSYEQYF.

This chain uses TRBV21-1 with TRBJ2-5; the table names TRBD1, a call not compared with the DNA. Gene TRBJ2-7 matches the end of the DNA better, so the J call may be wrong. TRBV21-1 is assigned pseudogene status. This CDR3 region has 13 residues. DNA for the CDR3: TGTGCCACCGGACAGGGGGATTCCTACGAGCAGTACTTC. Protein: CATGQGDSYEQYF.

V usage is TRBV7-2 and J usage is TRBJ1-1; D is undetermined. The CDR3 has 15 residues. From germline, CDR1 is SGHTA and CDR2 FQGNSA. Trimming shortened V by 4 bases and J by 0 bases, and 12 bases separated the two germline ends. CDR3 nucleotide sequence: TGTGCCAGCAGCTCCTCAAGCGGGTTGAACACTGAAGCTTTCTTT. It codes for CASSSSSGLNTEAFF.

The chain carries TRBV5-5 and TRBJ2-7; D is perhaps TRBD1 (6 bases). CDR3 length equals 16 residues. Trimming left V 3 bases short and J 3 bases short, with 19 bases between. Germline V CDR1 and CDR2: SGHKS, YYEKEE (reference sequence). This chain's CDR3 is CASSSIQGNSFYEQYF. The CDR3 DNA reads as TGTGCCAGCAGCTCTATTCAGGGGAATTCCTTCTACGAGCAGTACTTC. Looking up the rest from reference TRBV5-5 and TRBJ2-7 gives the full variable domain: DAGVTQSPTHLIKTRGQQVTLRCSPISGHKSVSWYQQVLGQGPQFIFQYYEKEERGRGNFPDRFSARQFPNYSSELNVNALLLGDSALYLCASSSIQGNSFYEQYFGPGTRLTVT.

V gene TRBV30 combines with J gene TRBJ2-1; D is perhaps TRBD2 (6 bases). The CDR3 consists of 13 residues. Germline CDR1 GTSNPN, CDR2 SVGIG (reference sequence). Trimming took off 8 bases at V and 3 bases at J, with 14 bases between the two ends. This CDR3 is CAVSSADYNEQFF. CDR3 nucleotides: TGTGCCGTATCTAGCGCCGACTACAATGAGCAGTTCTTC.

The chain employs TRBV29-1 and TRBJ2-1; TRBD2 is a possible D gene (6 bases). This CDR3 is built from 12 residues. The germline V and J ends were trimmed by 4 bases and 10 bases, with 14 bases remaining between them. The germline gives CDR1 SQVTM, CDR2 ANQGSEA. This CDR3 reads CSVAEGGWEQFF. The CDR3 nucleotides read TGCAGCGTTGCCGAGGGAGGCTGGGAGCAGTTCTTC.

The rearrangement joins TRBV15 to TRBJ1-1; weak D call: TRBD1 (6 bases). This CDR3 has 14 residues. V was trimmed by 4 bases and J by 5 bases, leaving 14 bases between them. The germline CDR1 and CDR2 sequences are LNHNV and YYDKDF (reference sequence). CDR3 DNA: TGTGCCACCAGCAAAATTCCAGGGGAAACTGAAGCTTTCTTT. Its protein is CATSKIPGETEAFF.

The J gene is TRBJ2-7, the V gene TRBV6-1; D not certain. CDR1 and CDR2 (germline): MNHNS, SASEGT. V dropped 6 bases and J dropped 0 bases, with 6 bases sitting between them. This CDR3 has 12 residues. The CDR3 DNA reads TGTGCCAGCAGGCTCAGCTCCTACGAGCAGTACTTC. This sequence encodes CASRLSSYEQYF.

Details on this clone: Relative to the germline gene, one junction end is altered; a read error may explain this. The rearrangement links TRBV5-1 to TRBJ2-7; D not resolved. CDR1 SGHRS and CDR2 YFSETQ come from the germline V gene. The CDR3 consists of 14 residues. The CDR3, as DNA: TGCGCCAGCAGCCCGCTTAGTAGCTCCCACGAGCAGTACTTC. Its protein is CASSPLSSSHEQYF. Complete variable domain (other parts from reference TRBV5-1 and TRBJ2-7): KAGVTQTPRYLIKTRGQQVTLSCSPISGHRSVSWYQQTPGQGLQFLFEYFSETQRNKGNFPGRFSGRQFSNSRSEMNVSTLELGDSALYLCASSPLSSSHEQYFGPGTRLTVT.

The J gene is TRBJ2-3, the V gene TRBV10-3, with TRBD2 matching 9 bases. V lost 6 bases and J lost 1; bases outside the gene matches: 5. This CDR3 is built from 15 residues. Germline V gene data show CDR1 as ENHRY and CDR2 as SYGVKD. The CDR3 DNA reads TGTGCCATCAGCCGGACTAGCGTCGGCACAGATACGCAGTATTTT. It is translated as CAISRTSVGTDTQYF.

This clone appeared once. The chain links TRBV4-3 to TRBJ1-6; 9 nucleotides line up with TRBD1. The V segment lost 2 bases and the J segment 7 bases; nucleotides outside the gene matches: 3. CDR3 length: 15 residues. The V gene's germline CDR1 is LGHNA and CDR2 YSLEER. CDR3: CASSQRTGENSPLHF. Written as DNA, the CDR3 is TGCGCCAGCAGCCAAAGGACAGGGGAAAATTCACCCCTCCACTTT.

The rearrangement links TRBV7-9 to TRBJ1-1; possible D gene TRBD1, 6 bases. CDR3 length equals 14 residues. CDR1 is SEHNR, CDR2 FQNEAQ, per germline (reference sequence). The germline V and J ends were trimmed by 5 bases and 6 bases, with 16 bases remaining between them. The CDR3: CASSGWTADPEAFF. CDR3 nucleotides: TGTGCCAGCAGCGGGTGGACAGCTGACCCTGAAGCTTTCTTT.

J is TRBJ2-5 and V is TRBV11-3, with 7 bases identical to TRBD2. J lost 4 bases, V lost 3 bases, and 8 bases had no gene match. This CDR3 has 15 amino acids. Germline loops: CDR1 SGHNT, CDR2 YENEEA. CDR3 sequence: CASSFGWRGIETQYF. As DNA, the CDR3 is TGTGCCAGCAGCTTCGGGTGGCGGGGGATAGAGACCCAGTACTTC. The entire variable domain, with the rest obtained from reference TRBV11-3 and TRBJ2-5, is as follows: EAGVVQSPRYKIIEKKQPVAFWCNPISGHNTLYWYLQNLGQGPELLIRYENEEAVDDSQLPKDRFSAERLKGVDSTLKIQPAELGDSAVYLCASSFGWRGIETQYFGPGTRLLVL.